This entry features one T cell receptor beta chain sequence. This may come from a read error, since a much larger clone is one base off. The CDR3 does not close with the conserved phenylalanine or tryptophan, likely indicating a read error. This entry is derived from a study of T cells in Graves' hyperthyroidism and ophthalmopathy. RNA transcripts provided the source from which TCR beta CDR3 regions were amplified. The HTBI primer set was used in a first-round RT-PCR of the TCR CDR3. TCRdb processed the multiplex PCR reads anew with MiXCR; each CDR3 protein has one entry. This sample yields under 350,000 distinct CDR3 sequences, of which approximately 15% are seen a single time; roughly 50% belongs to the top ten. The CDR3 has 16 residues. Trimming cost V 2 bases and J 0 bases; bases outside gene matches: 6. Germline V gene lookup returns CDR1 MGHRA and CDR2 YSYEKL.

This TCR derives from a woman aged 60-75 years with Graves' ophthalmopathy. The specimen was blood. This chain connects TRBV4-1 to TRBJ1-2; the match to TRBD1 covers 7 bases. CDR3 protein: CASSQHRDSTNYGYTS. CDR3 sequence (DNA): TGCGCCAGCAGCCAACACCGGGACAGTACTAACTATGGCTACACCTCC.